This TCR beta chain is from a study of blood T cell repertoires in COVID-19. Cohort allocation depended upon clinical history that participants reported. TCRdb's copy holds only in-frame clones and misses some; the assay was immunoSEQ multiplex PCR. The sample holds around 280,000 clones, 90% seen once. CDR1 is MRHNA and CDR2 is SNTAGT in the germline V gene. The CDR3 length is 14 residues. V shed 1 base and J 4 bases; nucleotides not matched to a gene: 0. The sample taken for sequencing was PBMCs or T cells enriched from blood (not recorded which). J is TRBJ1-2 and V is TRBV6-4; 10 bases align to TRBD1. The sequence was collected from a woman in her late teens or twenties with acute COVID-19. CDR3 residues: CASSDWDRGYGYTF. In DNA, the CDR3 is TGTGCCAGCAGTGACTGGGACAGGGGCTATGGCTACACCTTC.